Below, 4 T cell receptor beta chains from the same sample are listed, as sequenced in a study of somatic mutations in cytotoxic T cells in rheumatoid arthritis. Profiled with immunoSEQ multiplex PCR; TCRdb holds only in-frame clones, not every one. The sample records 15,000 to 20,000 clones, roughly 77% being singletons. The sample consisted of CD8+ T cells sorted from blood. The receptor set was obtained from an adult with rheumatoid arthritis.

The rearrangement links TRBV12-1 to TRBJ2-7; the table's TRBD1 call for D was not verified on the DNA. TRBV12-1 constitutes a pseudogene. CDR3 length equals 13 residues. DNA for the CDR3: TGTGCCAGCAGCCGCGGACAGGTCTACGAGCAGTACTTC. Protein product: CASSRGQVYEQYF.

This clone has more than one count but fewer than ten. V and J are TRBV7-9 and TRBJ1-5; D unresolved. CDR3 length equals 13 residues. The V end lost 4 bases, the J end lost 4 bases, and 8 bases lay between the germline ends. The V gene's germline CDR1 is SEHNR and CDR2 FQNEAQ (reference sequence). In nucleotides, the CDR3 is TGTGCCAGCAGCTCGGACGGTAATCAGCCCCAGCATTTT. Encoded protein: CASSSDGNQPQHF.

V is TRBV5-6 and J is TRBJ2-7, with 14 positions matching TRBD2. Trimming took 4 bases from V and 2 from J; bases not matched to a gene: 2. CDR1 and CDR2 (germline): SGHDT, YYEEEE. The CDR3 is made up of 15 amino acids. The CDR3 DNA reads TGTGCCAGCAGCGGGACTAGCGGGGGTACCTACGAGCAGTACGTC. Translated, it gives CASSGTSGGTYEQYV.

V usage is TRBV7-2 and J usage is TRBJ2-3; 7 nucleotides agree with TRBD1. Germline V gene lookup returns CDR1 SGHTA and CDR2 FQGNSA. The CDR3 covers 15 residues. The junction had 7 bases not matched to a gene; V was cut back by 6 bases and J by 1 base. The CDR3 region is CASRLRDSRTDTQYF. In DNA, the CDR3 is TGTGCCAGCAGGCTCCGGGACAGTCGCACAGATACGCAGTATTTT.